One sample yielded the 14 T cell receptor beta chains listed below, sequenced in a study of OX40 agonist ivuxolimab in advanced cancers. TCRdb's table, derived via immunoSEQ multiplex PCR, lists solely in-frame clones and lacks some. Of 80,000 or so clones listed, 90% are singletons. The sequencing used CD4+ or CD8+ T cells sorted from blood, collected in a trial of the OX40 agonist ivuxolimab. The receptors originated from an adult with an advanced solid tumor such as melanoma, head and neck, liver or kidney cancer.

This clone was counted once. J is TRBJ2-5 and V is TRBV2; D tentatively reads TRBD1 or TRBD2 (5 bases each). The length of the CDR3 is 13 residues. Deletions cut 10 bases from V and 2 bases from J, with 14 bases between. Germline values: CDR1 SNHLY, CDR2 FYNNEI. DNA of the CDR3: TGTGCCACACGCCGGGACGTACAAGAGACCCAGTACTTC. This gives the protein CATRRDVQETQYF.

The genes are TRBV6-1 and TRBJ1-1; no clear D. The CDR3 extends over 11 amino acids. Germline-derived CDR1 and CDR2 are MNHNS and SASEGT. Trimming took 7 bases from V and 8 from J, leaving 11 bases between them. The CDR3 protein is CASTVGREAFF. Here the CDR3 DNA reads TGTGCCAGCACTGTGGGTCGGGAAGCTTTCTTT.

The gene calls are TRBV28 and TRBJ1-2; no definite D call. Per germline, CDR1 MDHEN and CDR2 SYDVKM. The CDR3 covers 12 residues. V was shortened by 3 bases and J by 5 bases, with 7 bases between the two germline ends. CDR3 residues: CASSFAGYGYTF. CDR3 coding DNA: TGTGCCAGCAGTTTCGCGGGTTATGGCTACACCTTC.

The chain couples TRBV30 to TRBJ1-1; 8 bases are shared with TRBD1. V lost 4 bases, J lost 11 bases, and 12 bases stayed unmatched. This CDR3 comprises 13 residues. Germline values: CDR1 GTSNPN, CDR2 SVGIG (reference sequence). CDR3 loop: CAWNEMTGARAFF. The CDR3 coding sequence is TGTGCCTGGAACGAAATGACAGGGGCGCGGGCTTTCTTT.

This rearrangement joins TRBV28 to TRBJ2-7; no definite D call. Between the trimmed V and J ends, which lost 6 bases and 2 bases, there was a span of 5 bases. This CDR3 has 11 residues. Germline lookup yields CDR1 MDHEN and CDR2 SYDVKM. This CDR3 is CASSSPYEQYF. Here the CDR3 DNA reads TGTGCCAGCAGCTCCCCCTACGAGCAGTACTTC.

J is TRBJ1-1 and V is TRBV11-3; D gene uncertain. The CDR3 extends over 13 amino acids. Germline lookup yields CDR1 SGHNT and CDR2 YENEEA. The V end was cut by 2 bases, the J end by 1 base, with 5 bases between. The CDR3 coding sequence is TGTGCCAGCAGCTTAACCGGGAACACTGAAGCTTTCTTT. This encodes CASSLTGNTEAFF.

This chain connects TRBV7-2 to TRBJ2-5; the match to TRBD1 covers 7 bases. J gave up 2 bases and V 4 bases, and 7 bases lay outside the gene matches. The CDR3 consists of 15 residues. Germline loops: CDR1 SGHTA, CDR2 FQGNSA. This chain's CDR3 is CASSSRTGPQETQYF. The CDR3 DNA follows: TGTGCCAGCAGCTCCCGGACAGGACCTCAAGAGACCCAGTACTTC.

The chain is built from TRBV6-1 and TRBJ2-7; D is uncertain. Germline lookup yields CDR1 MNHNS and CDR2 SASEGT. The CDR3 is 10 amino acids. V lost 6 bases, J lost 7 bases, and 7 bases lay in between. CDR3 bases: TGTGCCAGCAGGAGAAGTGAGCAGTACTTC. Encoded protein: CASRRSEQYF.

This rearrangement joins TRBV19 to TRBJ2-1, with TRBD2 identical over 9 bases. This CDR3 region has 14 residues. V trimming: 5 bases; J trimming: 5 bases; junction bases outside the gene matches: 4. Germline CDR1 reads LNHDA; CDR2 reads SQIVND (reference sequence). CDR3 region: CASSVAGDNNEQFF. CDR3 DNA sequence: TGTGCCAGTAGTGTAGCGGGAGACAACAATGAGCAGTTCTTC.

The chain has TRBV7-9 and TRBJ1-1; D is undetermined. The CDR3 totals 13 residues. In germline, CDR1 is SEHNR, CDR2 FQNEAQ (reference sequence). The V end was cut by 1 base, the J end by 4 bases, with 7 bases between. CDR3 protein: CASSLEGSTEAFF. The CDR3 DNA reads as TGTGCCAGCAGCTTAGAAGGTTCCACTGAAGCTTTCTTT. Together with reference TRBV7-9 and TRBJ1-1, the CDR3 gives the full variable domain: DTGVSQNPRHKITKRGQNVTFRCDPISEHNRLYWYRQTLGQGPEFLTYFQNEAQLEKSRLLSDRFSAERPKGSFSTLEIQRTEQGDSAMYLCASSLEGSTEAFFGQGTRLTVV.

J is TRBJ2-7 and V is TRBV27; perhaps TRBD1 as D (5 bases). Germline V CDR1 and CDR2: MNHEY, SMNVEV (reference sequence). The CDR3 contains 14 residues. With 6 bases removed from V and 6 bases from J, the gap between germline ends came to 18 bases. The CDR3 nucleotides are TGTGCCAGCAGGAAGCTCGGAGACAGTCGCGAGCAGTACTTC. This sequence encodes CASRKLGDSREQYF.

The CDR3 sequence is CASSQSLLGTQYF. The DNA of the CDR3 is TGTGCCAGCAGCCAATCCCTTCTGGGGACCCAGTACTTC. The chain uses TRBV14 and TRBJ2-5; D gene unclear. With 2 bases removed from V and 7 bases from J, the gap between germline ends came to 11 bases. This CDR3 contains 13 residues. CDR1 and CDR2 from the germline V gene are SGHDN and FVKESK.

This clone was counted a single time. V and J are TRBV4-1 and TRBJ1-6, with 7 bases fitting TRBD1. Germline V gives CDR1 MGHRA, CDR2 YSYEKL. V lost 4 bases and J lost 4; bases outside the gene matches: 10. The CDR3 runs to 17 residues. This chain's CDR3 is CASSRVLLRGYNSPLHF. The DNA for the CDR3 is TGCGCCAGCAGCCGAGTCCTACTCAGGGGGTATAATTCACCCCTCCACTTT.

The chain carries TRBV19 and TRBJ2-3; the D is unclear. Trimming left V 1 base short and J 1 base short, with 9 bases between. The V gene's germline CDR1 is LNHDA and CDR2 SQIVND (reference sequence). This CDR3 contains 15 residues. The CDR3 protein is CASSIGPGGTDTQYF. In DNA form, the CDR3 reads TGTGCCAGTAGTATAGGTCCGGGCGGCACAGATACGCAGTATTTT. The full variable domain, rest sourced from reference TRBV19 and TRBJ2-3, is DGGITQSPKYLFRKEGQNVTLSCEQNLNHDAMYWYRQDPGQGLRLIYYSQIVNDFQKGDIAEGYSVSREKKESFPLTVTSAQKNPTAFYLCASSIGPGGTDTQYFGPGTRLTVL.